These 21 T cell receptor beta chains originate from one sample sequenced in a study of early T cells in non-severe SARS-CoV-2 infection (dated by TCRdb to about 2021). Libraries were prepared through 5' RACE. TCRdb lists the instrument as NextSeq 500. The raw public data were reprocessed by TCRdb itself: fastp quality trimming at Q25, MiXCR clonotype calling, in-frame beta chains only. Merged by CDR3 protein, the rows form single entries marked with the most common genes and DNA. This sample lists 65,000 to 75,000 distinct CDR3 sequences; 11% were detected once. The top ten hold approximately 4.2% of the sample. The specimen was whole blood. All receptors come from an adult who was a healthcare worker with PCR-confirmed SARS-CoV-2 infection or an uninfected control (not recorded which).

This clonotype occurred many times. The rearrangement links TRBV9 to TRBJ1-5; D unresolved. From germline, CDR1 is SGDLS and CDR2 YYNGEE. With 3 bases removed from V and 7 bases from J, the gap between germline ends came to 11 bases. CDR3 length: 13 residues. CDR3 loop: CASSASLGQPQHF. CDR3 in DNA: TGTGCCAGCAGCGCCTCCCTTGGCCAGCCCCAGCATTTT.

In the case of this clonotype: One end of the junction does not line up with germline, which may come from a read error. The chain carries TRBV29-1 and TRBJ2-1; D possibly corresponds to TRBD2 (5 bases). Germline assignment: CDR1 SQVTM and CDR2 ANQGSEA. CDR3 length: 13 amino acids. In DNA, the CDR3 is TGCAGCTTTGAACGGGGTGGATCCAATGAGCAGTTCTTC. It encodes CSFERGGSNEQFF.

This chain connects TRBV6-5 to TRBJ2-7; D call uncertain. The germline V gene has CDR1 MNHEY and CDR2 SVGAGI. The CDR3 runs to 13 residues. The ends were cut back, 2 bases at V and 2 bases at J, with 7 bases in the middle. The CDR3 DNA reads as TGTGCCAGCAGTTACCAGGAAACCTACGAGCAGTACTTC. Protein: CASSYQETYEQYF.

This clonotype was observed at least ten times. The chain combines TRBV19 with TRBJ1-4; 7 nucleotides align to TRBD1. The V gene's germline CDR1 is LNHDA and CDR2 SQIVND (reference sequence). The junction had 14 bases not matched to a gene; V was cut back by 6 bases and J by 4 bases. The CDR3 is 17 amino acids. CDR3 nucleotides: TGTGCCAGTAGCCGACAGGGACCGACTGGGAGTAATGAAAAACTGTTTTTT. Translation gives CASSRQGPTGSNEKLFF.

This clonotype was picked up many times. The rearrangement uses TRBV14 and TRBJ2-6; 11 bases match TRBD2. The CDR3 totals 18 residues. Unmatched junction bases numbered 4, after V lost 3 bases and J lost 0 bases. The germline CDR1 and CDR2 sequences are SGHDN and FVKESK. CDR3: CASSQGLAASSGANVLTF. The DNA for the CDR3 is TGTGCCAGCAGCCAGGGACTAGCGGCGAGCTCTGGGGCCAACGTCCTGACTTTC.

This clonotype has only a few counts. The chain links TRBV14 to TRBJ2-7, with D perhaps matching TRBD1 (6 bases). Germline CDR1 is SGHDN and CDR2 is FVKESK. V lost 0 bases, J lost 8 bases, and 11 bases lay in between. This CDR3 is built from 13 residues. This CDR3 reads CASSQELQGQQYF. CDR3 nucleotides: TGTGCCAGCAGCCAAGAACTACAGGGTCAGCAGTACTTC.

This clonotype was picked up a small number of times. The rearrangement uses TRBV29-1 and TRBJ2-7, with 9 bases lining up with TRBD1. The V segment lost 6 bases and the J segment 5 bases; nucleotides outside the gene matches: 11. Germline V gene lookup returns CDR1 SQVTM and CDR2 ANQGSEA. The CDR3 totals 14 residues. The chain's CDR3 is CSVATGTGFDEQYF. Here the CDR3 DNA reads TGCAGCGTAGCCACCGGGACAGGGTTCGACGAGCAGTACTTC.

The sample holds a few counts of this clonotype. The chain is built from TRBV4-1 and TRBJ2-3, with unresolved D. Germline CDR1 and CDR2: MGHRA and YSYEKL. Trimming took 5 bases from V and 4 from J, leaving 10 bases between them. CDR3 length: 13 amino acids. CDR3 coding DNA: TGCGCCAGCAGCGCAAAGCGATCAGATACGCAGTATTTT. This translates into CASSAKRSDTQYF.

This clonotype was picked up a small number of times. The chain links TRBV6-1 to TRBJ1-2; D is perhaps TRBD1 (6 bases). Germline loops: CDR1 MNHNS, CDR2 SASEGT. Trimming shortened V by 5 bases and J by 4 bases, and 11 bases separated the two germline ends. This CDR3 region has 13 residues. The CDR3 loop reads CASSMGGGYGYTF. The CDR3 DNA follows: TGTGCCAGCAGTATGGGAGGGGGCTATGGCTACACCTTC.

This clonotype was recorded many times. The CDR3 protein is CASSLRRLAVQETQYF. As DNA, the CDR3 is TGTGCCAGCAGCTTGCGGAGACTAGCGGTCCAAGAGACCCAGTACTTC. The chain carries TRBV5-4 and TRBJ2-5; 9 positions agree with TRBD2. Germline trimming cut 1 base from V and 1 base from J; bases unmatched to any gene: 5. CDR3 length: 16 residues. CDR1 and CDR2 from the germline V gene are SGHNT and YYREEE (reference sequence).

There are many counts of this clonotype. The V and J genes are TRBV19 and TRBJ2-1; TRBD2 matches at 9 bases. The CDR3 has 13 residues. V trimming: 6 bases; J trimming: 8 bases; junction bases outside the gene matches: 5. Germline V gene data show CDR1 as LNHDA and CDR2 as SQIVND (reference sequence). CDR3 DNA: TGTGCCAGTAGCGGACTAGCGATCGATGAGCAGTTCTTC. This codes for CASSGLAIDEQFF.

This clonotype was counted at least ten times. The V call is TRBV20-1, the J call TRBJ2-1; D is perhaps TRBD2 (6 bases). The V end was cut by 7 bases, the J end by 2 bases, with 21 bases between. Per the germline V gene, CDR1 is DFQATT and CDR2 is SNEGSKA (reference sequence). The length of the CDR3 is 16 residues. CDR3 residues: CSVSRRRGVTYNEQFF. The DNA for the CDR3 is TGCAGTGTCAGTCGTAGGCGGGGAGTAACCTACAATGAGCAGTTCTTC.

This clonotype has a count of ten or more. This chain uses TRBV5-1 with TRBJ1-2; D perhaps matches TRBD1 (5 bases). The CDR3 is 15 amino acids. V gave up 0 bases and J gave up 4 bases, with 13 bases separating them. The germline gives CDR1 SGHRS, CDR2 YFSETQ. CDR3 DNA: TGCGCCAGCAGCTTGGCTGCCGGGGGATTCTATGGCTACACCTTC. This gives the protein CASSLAAGGFYGYTF. The whole variable domain, filled in from reference TRBV5-1 and TRBJ1-2, reads KAGVTQTPRYLIKTRGQQVTLSCSPISGHRSVSWYQQTPGQGLQFLFEYFSETQRNKGNFPGRFSGRQFSNSRSEMNVSTLELGDSALYLCASSLAAGGFYGYTFGSGTRLTVV.

In this sample, this clonotype turned up a few times. V gene TRBV29-1 combines with J gene TRBJ2-1, with D unresolved. Germline CDR1 is SQVTM and CDR2 is ANQGSEA. Trimming removed 4 bases from V and 12 bases from J, with 13 bases in between. The CDR3 is made up of 11 amino acids. The CDR3 spells CSVASGSLQFF. The DNA of the CDR3 is TGCAGCGTTGCGTCCGGCAGCTTGCAGTTCTTC.

In regard to this clonotype: Since a much larger clone is just one base distant, this may be a read error. The rearrangement links TRBV29-1 to TRBJ1-1, with D hard to call. Trimming left V 6 bases short and J 1 base short, with 6 bases between. Germline CDR1 reads SQVTM; CDR2 reads ANQGSEA. The CDR3 extends over 11 amino acids. CDR3 residues: CSVRGNTEAFF. In nucleotides, the CDR3 is TGCAGCGTCCGGGGGAACACTGAAGCTTTCTTT.

The chain is built from TRBV5-1 and TRBJ1-2; D call uncertain. Looked up from germline, CDR1 is SGHRS and CDR2 is YFSETQ. V lost 2 bases, J lost 1 base, and 9 bases lay in between. CDR3 length equals 14 residues. CDR3 in DNA: TGCGCCAGCAGCTTTCGGCTTGATAACTATGGCTACACCTTC. It specifies CASSFRLDNYGYTF.

This clonotype was detected ten times or more. J is TRBJ1-2 and V is TRBV20-1; D gene unclear. This CDR3 has 15 amino acids. V lost 6 bases, J lost 4 bases, and 21 bases lay in between. CDR1 is DFQATT, CDR2 SNEGSKA, per germline (reference sequence). In DNA, the CDR3 is TGCAGTGCGAATGTGGAGTTCAGTCCACCCTATGGCTACACCTTC. This codes for CSANVEFSPPYGYTF.

This clonotype occurred many times. V usage is TRBV6-6 and J usage is TRBJ2-7; D ambiguous. V was pared by 11 bases and J by 6 bases, with 23 bases between. This CDR3 contains 14 residues. Germline CDR1 reads MNHNY; CDR2 reads SVGAGI (reference sequence). The CDR3 DNA is TGTGCCTCCACCTCAGGCGGCGTCTTCGCCGAGCAGTACTTC. Translation gives CASTSGGVFAEQYF.

This clonotype was recorded a few times. This chain joins TRBV6-2 or TRBV6-3 and TRBJ2-7, with no clear D. The germline V gene encodes CDR1 MNHEY and CDR2 SVGEGT. This CDR3 has 17 amino acids. V dropped 0 bases and J dropped 1 base, with 16 bases sitting between them. The CDR3 bases are TGTGCCAGCAGTTACTCTTTCGCCATAGACGGGTCCTACGAGCAGTACTTC. Protein product: CASSYSFAIDGSYEQYF.

The sample holds one count of this clonotype. The chain joins TRBV4-1 to TRBJ2-5; 13 nucleotides match TRBD2. With V trimmed by 4 bases and J by 4 bases, 6 bases remained unmatched. Per germline, CDR1 MGHRA and CDR2 YSYEKL. The CDR3 is 16 residues long. The CDR3 is CASSPRTSGGRETQYF. The CDR3 nucleotides are TGCGCCAGCAGCCCCAGGACTAGCGGGGGCAGAGAGACCCAGTACTTC.

This clonotype has a handful of counts. The rearrangement links TRBV29-1 to TRBJ2-3; TRBD2 matches at 14 bases. Germline lookup yields CDR1 SQVTM and CDR2 ANQGSEA. CDR3 length equals 14 residues. V was clipped by 6 bases and J by 4 bases; unmatched bases: 3. Here the CDR3 reads CSVGLAGVADTQYF. The CDR3, as DNA: TGCAGCGTGGGACTAGCGGGAGTGGCAGATACGCAGTATTTT.